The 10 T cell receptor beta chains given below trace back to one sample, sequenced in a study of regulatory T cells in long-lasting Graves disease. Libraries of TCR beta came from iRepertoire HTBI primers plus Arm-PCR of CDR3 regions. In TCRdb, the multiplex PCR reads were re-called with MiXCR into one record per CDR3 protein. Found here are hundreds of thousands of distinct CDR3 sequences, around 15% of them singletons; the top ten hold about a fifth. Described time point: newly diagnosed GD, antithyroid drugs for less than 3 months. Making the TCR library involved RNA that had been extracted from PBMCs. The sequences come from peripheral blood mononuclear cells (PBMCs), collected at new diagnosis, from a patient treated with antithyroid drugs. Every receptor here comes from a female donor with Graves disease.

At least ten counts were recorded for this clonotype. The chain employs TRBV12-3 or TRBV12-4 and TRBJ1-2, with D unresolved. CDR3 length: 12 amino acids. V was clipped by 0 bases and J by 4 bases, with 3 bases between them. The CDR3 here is CASSLAPYGYTF. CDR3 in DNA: TGTGCCAGCAGTTTAGCACCCTATGGCTACACCTTC.

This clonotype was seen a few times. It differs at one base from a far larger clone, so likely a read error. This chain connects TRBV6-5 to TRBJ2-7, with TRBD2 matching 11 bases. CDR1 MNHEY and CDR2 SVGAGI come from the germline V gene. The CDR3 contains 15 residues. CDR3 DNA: TGTGCCGGCAGTTACCCTACCGGGACTAGCGGCGAGCAGTACTTC. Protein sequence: CAGSYPTGTSGEQYF.

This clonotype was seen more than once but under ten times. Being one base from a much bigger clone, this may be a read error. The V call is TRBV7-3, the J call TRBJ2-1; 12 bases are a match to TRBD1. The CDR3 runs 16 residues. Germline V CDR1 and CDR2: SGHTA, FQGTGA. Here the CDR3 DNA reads TGTGCCAGCAGCTTATCCGGGACAGGGGGCTGCAATGAGCAGTCCTTC. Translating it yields CASSLSGTGGCNEQSF.

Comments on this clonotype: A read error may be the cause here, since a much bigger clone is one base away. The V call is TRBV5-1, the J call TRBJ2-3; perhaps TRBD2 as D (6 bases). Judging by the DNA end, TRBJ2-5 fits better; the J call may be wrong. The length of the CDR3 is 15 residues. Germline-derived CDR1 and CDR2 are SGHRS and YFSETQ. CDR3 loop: CASSLGRTGAETQYF. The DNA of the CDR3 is TGCGCCAGCAGCTTGGGCCGCACGGGAGCAGAGACCCAGTACTTC.

CDR3 sequence (DNA): TGTGCCAGCTCACCACTGGGGCAGGGAGCTAACTATGGCTACACCTTC. Translation: CASSPLGQGANYGYTF. This chain uses TRBV18 with TRBJ1-2; TRBD1 is a possible D gene (5 bases). Germline CDR1 reads KGHSH; CDR2 reads LQKENI. The CDR3 has 16 amino acids. V was trimmed by 1 base and J by 0 bases, leaving 12 bases between them.

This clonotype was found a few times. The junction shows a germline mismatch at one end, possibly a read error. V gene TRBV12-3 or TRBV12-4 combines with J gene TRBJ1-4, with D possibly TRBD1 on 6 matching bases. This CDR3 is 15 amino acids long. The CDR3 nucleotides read TGTGCCAACAGTGCCAGGGGCGTCGGGATAAACAAACTGTTTTTT. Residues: CANSARGVGINKLFF.

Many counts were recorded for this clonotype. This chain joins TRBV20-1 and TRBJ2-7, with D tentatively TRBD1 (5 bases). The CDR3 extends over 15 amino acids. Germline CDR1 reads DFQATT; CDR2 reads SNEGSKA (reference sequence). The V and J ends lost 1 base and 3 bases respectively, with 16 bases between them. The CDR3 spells CSARGGLRANYEQYF. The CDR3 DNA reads TGCAGTGCTAGAGGGGGCCTTAGGGCCAACTACGAGCAGTACTTC.

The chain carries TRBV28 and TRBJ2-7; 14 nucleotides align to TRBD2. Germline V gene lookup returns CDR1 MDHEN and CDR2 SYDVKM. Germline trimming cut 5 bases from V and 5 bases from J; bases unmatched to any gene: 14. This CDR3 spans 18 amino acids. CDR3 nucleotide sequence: TGTGCCAGCAGTGCTCCGGGACTAGCGGGAGCCCCGATGGACGAGCAGTACTTC. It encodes CASSAPGLAGAPMDEQYF.

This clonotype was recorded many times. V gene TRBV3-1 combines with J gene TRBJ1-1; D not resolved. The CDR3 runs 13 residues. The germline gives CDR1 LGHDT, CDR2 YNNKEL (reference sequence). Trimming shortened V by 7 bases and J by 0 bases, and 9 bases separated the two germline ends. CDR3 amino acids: CASTRYMNTEAFF. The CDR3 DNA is TGTGCCAGCACGCGATACATGAACACTGAAGCTTTCTTT.

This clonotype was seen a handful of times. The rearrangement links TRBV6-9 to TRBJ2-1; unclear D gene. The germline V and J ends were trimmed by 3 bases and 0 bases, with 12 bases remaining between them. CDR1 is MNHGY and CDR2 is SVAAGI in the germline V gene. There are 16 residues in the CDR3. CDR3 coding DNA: TGTGCCAGCAGTTACTCTAGACATTACTCCTACAATGAGCAGTTCTTC. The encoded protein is CASSYSRHYSYNEQFF.